This T cell receptor (beta chain) was captured by sequencing in a study of vaccination and CD4 T cells after COVID-19. This clonotype has just a few counts. What it recognizes is unknown. Noted treatment: approximately nine-day PBMC culture with coronavirus spike peptide pools or control peptides (ViraFEST assay). Gathering of the CD4+ T cells, from the unexposed donor, took place before the COVID-19 pandemic (2011-2018). V lost 7 bases, J lost 3 bases, and 19 bases lay in between. The CDR3 sequence is 16 residues long. The germline V gene has CDR1 LNHDA and CDR2 SQIVND (reference sequence). Oncomine TCR Beta short-read sequencing was applied to DNA from cultured CD4+ T cells. Using its own MiXCR run on the PCR reads, TCRdb lists one record per CDR3 protein. This sample yields about 10,000 distinct CDR3 sequences, of which 48% are seen a single time; around 24% belongs to the top ten.

Sequenced sample: CD4+ T cells from blood, cultured in vitro. V gene TRBV19 combines with J gene TRBJ1-5; possible D gene TRBD1, 6 bases. This clonotype originated in a human donor in good health. The CDR3 region has the DNA TGTGCCAGTACCAGGCGAACGGGACAAGTCAATCAGCCCCAGCATTTT. Residues: CASTRRTGQVNQPQHF. Full variable domain (remainder filled in from reference TRBV19 and TRBJ1-5): DGGITQSPKYLFRKEGQNVTLSCEQNLNHDAMYWYRQDPGQGLRLIYYSQIVNDFQKGDIAEGYSVSREKKESFPLTVTSAQKNPTAFYLCASTRRTGQVNQPQHFGDGTRLSIL.